This TCR beta chain was sequenced during a study of blood T cell repertoires in COVID-19. Background on the study: From T cells, B-cell-depleted T cells, or PBMCs came the material, which was cDNA or gDNA.

The CDR3 totals 16 residues. The V segment lost 0 bases and the J segment 5 bases; nucleotides outside the gene matches: 8. Germline V gene lookup returns CDR1 SGHAT and CDR2 FQDESV (reference sequence). Original processing notes: Reference gene primer amplification gave estimated nucleated cell counts. Some clones are missing from TCRdb's copy, which holds only in-frame ones; the method was immunoSEQ multiplex PCR. V and J calls and clone size come straight from that table; D and trimming were deduced from the DNA. Among 200,000 to 250,000 clones, approximately 86% were seen once, and the ten largest hold roughly 14%.

Sequencing was done on a sample of PBMCs or T cells enriched from blood (not recorded which). The chain employs TRBV11-1 and TRBJ2-5, with 8 bases aligning to TRBD2. The clonotype was recovered from a woman aged 50 to 60 with acute COVID-19. For the CDR3, the DNA is TGTGCCAGCAGCTTAGCTCTGCGGGAGGAGGGGGAGACCCAGTACTTC. Amino acids: CASSLALREEGETQYF.